This note documents a single TCR beta chain sequence. What it binds is unknown. V was pared by 2 bases and J by 0 bases, with 7 bases between. CDR1 and CDR2 from the germline V gene are MNHEY and SMNVEV (reference sequence). The CDR3 is made up of 14 amino acids. This entry comes from a study of STAT3 mutations in large granular lymphocyte leukemia. Clones were sequenced by immunoSEQ multiplex PCR, and TCRdb holds only the in-frame ones, with some missing. The data hold 35,000 to 50,000 clones, with approximately 78% observed a single time. Study conclusions and caveats: Every T-cell large granular lymphocyte leukemia patient had at least one immunodominant TCR beta clonotype. Samples missed the first appearance of the clone.

The genes are TRBV27 and TRBJ1-1; D remains ambiguous. The receptor was isolated from a human donor with T large granular lymphocyte leukemia. Some clones in this sample may be carry-over from other donors' samples. The specimen sequenced was PBMCs. This CDR3 is CASSLRVMNTEAFF. As DNA, the CDR3 is TGTGCCAGCAGTTTACGGGTAATGAACACTGAAGCTTTCTTT.